The clone carrying this T cell receptor (beta chain) was seen ten or more times. Its antigen remains unknown. Germline trimming cut 2 bases from V and 3 bases from J; bases unmatched to any gene: 9. Germline V CDR1 and CDR2: WSHSY, SAAADI. This CDR3 region has 16 residues. The source of the sample is a study of Graves' ophthalmopathy and Graves' hyperthyroidism. Study-level results: Appearing in blood as well were most expanded thyroid clonotypes above 0.001 frequency.

Ophthalmopathy not arising within 18 months of follow-up defined hyperthyroidism as stable. Other autoimmune disease, uncontrolled infection, pregnancy and lactation led to exclusion. As the starting material, around 9.1 ml of fresh peripheral blood yielded the PBMCs. Scientists amplified the TCR beta CDR3 regions from RNA transcripts. The first-round RT-PCR employed HTBI primers together with the Qiagen OneStep RT-PCR kit. A multiplex PCR was then performed as the second round. TCRdb reprocessed the multiplex PCR reads via MiXCR and lists one record per CDR3 protein. The table lists about 620,000 distinct CDR3 sequences, approximately 21% of them singletons.

This receptor was identified in a woman aged 18-35 years with stable Graves' hyperthyroidism. Some clones in this sample may be carry-over from other donors' samples. This rearrangement joins TRBV10-2 to TRBJ2-5; 7 bases match TRBD2. Material: peripheral blood. The CDR3 here is CASSETSGTTKETQYF. CDR3 DNA sequence: TGCGCCAGCAGTGAGACTTCCGGGACTACAAAAGAGACCCAGTACTTC.